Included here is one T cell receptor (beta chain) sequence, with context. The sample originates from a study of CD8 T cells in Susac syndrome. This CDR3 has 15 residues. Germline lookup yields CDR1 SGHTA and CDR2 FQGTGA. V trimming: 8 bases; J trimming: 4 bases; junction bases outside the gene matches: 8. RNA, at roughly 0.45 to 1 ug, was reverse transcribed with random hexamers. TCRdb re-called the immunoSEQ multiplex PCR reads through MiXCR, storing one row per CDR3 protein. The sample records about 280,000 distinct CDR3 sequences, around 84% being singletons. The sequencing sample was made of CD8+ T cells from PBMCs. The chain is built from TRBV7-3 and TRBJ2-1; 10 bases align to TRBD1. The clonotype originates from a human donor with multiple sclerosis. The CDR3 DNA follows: TGTGCCAGCGGTACCGGGACAGGGGCTTACAATGAGCAGTTCTTC. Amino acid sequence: CASGTGTGAYNEQFF.